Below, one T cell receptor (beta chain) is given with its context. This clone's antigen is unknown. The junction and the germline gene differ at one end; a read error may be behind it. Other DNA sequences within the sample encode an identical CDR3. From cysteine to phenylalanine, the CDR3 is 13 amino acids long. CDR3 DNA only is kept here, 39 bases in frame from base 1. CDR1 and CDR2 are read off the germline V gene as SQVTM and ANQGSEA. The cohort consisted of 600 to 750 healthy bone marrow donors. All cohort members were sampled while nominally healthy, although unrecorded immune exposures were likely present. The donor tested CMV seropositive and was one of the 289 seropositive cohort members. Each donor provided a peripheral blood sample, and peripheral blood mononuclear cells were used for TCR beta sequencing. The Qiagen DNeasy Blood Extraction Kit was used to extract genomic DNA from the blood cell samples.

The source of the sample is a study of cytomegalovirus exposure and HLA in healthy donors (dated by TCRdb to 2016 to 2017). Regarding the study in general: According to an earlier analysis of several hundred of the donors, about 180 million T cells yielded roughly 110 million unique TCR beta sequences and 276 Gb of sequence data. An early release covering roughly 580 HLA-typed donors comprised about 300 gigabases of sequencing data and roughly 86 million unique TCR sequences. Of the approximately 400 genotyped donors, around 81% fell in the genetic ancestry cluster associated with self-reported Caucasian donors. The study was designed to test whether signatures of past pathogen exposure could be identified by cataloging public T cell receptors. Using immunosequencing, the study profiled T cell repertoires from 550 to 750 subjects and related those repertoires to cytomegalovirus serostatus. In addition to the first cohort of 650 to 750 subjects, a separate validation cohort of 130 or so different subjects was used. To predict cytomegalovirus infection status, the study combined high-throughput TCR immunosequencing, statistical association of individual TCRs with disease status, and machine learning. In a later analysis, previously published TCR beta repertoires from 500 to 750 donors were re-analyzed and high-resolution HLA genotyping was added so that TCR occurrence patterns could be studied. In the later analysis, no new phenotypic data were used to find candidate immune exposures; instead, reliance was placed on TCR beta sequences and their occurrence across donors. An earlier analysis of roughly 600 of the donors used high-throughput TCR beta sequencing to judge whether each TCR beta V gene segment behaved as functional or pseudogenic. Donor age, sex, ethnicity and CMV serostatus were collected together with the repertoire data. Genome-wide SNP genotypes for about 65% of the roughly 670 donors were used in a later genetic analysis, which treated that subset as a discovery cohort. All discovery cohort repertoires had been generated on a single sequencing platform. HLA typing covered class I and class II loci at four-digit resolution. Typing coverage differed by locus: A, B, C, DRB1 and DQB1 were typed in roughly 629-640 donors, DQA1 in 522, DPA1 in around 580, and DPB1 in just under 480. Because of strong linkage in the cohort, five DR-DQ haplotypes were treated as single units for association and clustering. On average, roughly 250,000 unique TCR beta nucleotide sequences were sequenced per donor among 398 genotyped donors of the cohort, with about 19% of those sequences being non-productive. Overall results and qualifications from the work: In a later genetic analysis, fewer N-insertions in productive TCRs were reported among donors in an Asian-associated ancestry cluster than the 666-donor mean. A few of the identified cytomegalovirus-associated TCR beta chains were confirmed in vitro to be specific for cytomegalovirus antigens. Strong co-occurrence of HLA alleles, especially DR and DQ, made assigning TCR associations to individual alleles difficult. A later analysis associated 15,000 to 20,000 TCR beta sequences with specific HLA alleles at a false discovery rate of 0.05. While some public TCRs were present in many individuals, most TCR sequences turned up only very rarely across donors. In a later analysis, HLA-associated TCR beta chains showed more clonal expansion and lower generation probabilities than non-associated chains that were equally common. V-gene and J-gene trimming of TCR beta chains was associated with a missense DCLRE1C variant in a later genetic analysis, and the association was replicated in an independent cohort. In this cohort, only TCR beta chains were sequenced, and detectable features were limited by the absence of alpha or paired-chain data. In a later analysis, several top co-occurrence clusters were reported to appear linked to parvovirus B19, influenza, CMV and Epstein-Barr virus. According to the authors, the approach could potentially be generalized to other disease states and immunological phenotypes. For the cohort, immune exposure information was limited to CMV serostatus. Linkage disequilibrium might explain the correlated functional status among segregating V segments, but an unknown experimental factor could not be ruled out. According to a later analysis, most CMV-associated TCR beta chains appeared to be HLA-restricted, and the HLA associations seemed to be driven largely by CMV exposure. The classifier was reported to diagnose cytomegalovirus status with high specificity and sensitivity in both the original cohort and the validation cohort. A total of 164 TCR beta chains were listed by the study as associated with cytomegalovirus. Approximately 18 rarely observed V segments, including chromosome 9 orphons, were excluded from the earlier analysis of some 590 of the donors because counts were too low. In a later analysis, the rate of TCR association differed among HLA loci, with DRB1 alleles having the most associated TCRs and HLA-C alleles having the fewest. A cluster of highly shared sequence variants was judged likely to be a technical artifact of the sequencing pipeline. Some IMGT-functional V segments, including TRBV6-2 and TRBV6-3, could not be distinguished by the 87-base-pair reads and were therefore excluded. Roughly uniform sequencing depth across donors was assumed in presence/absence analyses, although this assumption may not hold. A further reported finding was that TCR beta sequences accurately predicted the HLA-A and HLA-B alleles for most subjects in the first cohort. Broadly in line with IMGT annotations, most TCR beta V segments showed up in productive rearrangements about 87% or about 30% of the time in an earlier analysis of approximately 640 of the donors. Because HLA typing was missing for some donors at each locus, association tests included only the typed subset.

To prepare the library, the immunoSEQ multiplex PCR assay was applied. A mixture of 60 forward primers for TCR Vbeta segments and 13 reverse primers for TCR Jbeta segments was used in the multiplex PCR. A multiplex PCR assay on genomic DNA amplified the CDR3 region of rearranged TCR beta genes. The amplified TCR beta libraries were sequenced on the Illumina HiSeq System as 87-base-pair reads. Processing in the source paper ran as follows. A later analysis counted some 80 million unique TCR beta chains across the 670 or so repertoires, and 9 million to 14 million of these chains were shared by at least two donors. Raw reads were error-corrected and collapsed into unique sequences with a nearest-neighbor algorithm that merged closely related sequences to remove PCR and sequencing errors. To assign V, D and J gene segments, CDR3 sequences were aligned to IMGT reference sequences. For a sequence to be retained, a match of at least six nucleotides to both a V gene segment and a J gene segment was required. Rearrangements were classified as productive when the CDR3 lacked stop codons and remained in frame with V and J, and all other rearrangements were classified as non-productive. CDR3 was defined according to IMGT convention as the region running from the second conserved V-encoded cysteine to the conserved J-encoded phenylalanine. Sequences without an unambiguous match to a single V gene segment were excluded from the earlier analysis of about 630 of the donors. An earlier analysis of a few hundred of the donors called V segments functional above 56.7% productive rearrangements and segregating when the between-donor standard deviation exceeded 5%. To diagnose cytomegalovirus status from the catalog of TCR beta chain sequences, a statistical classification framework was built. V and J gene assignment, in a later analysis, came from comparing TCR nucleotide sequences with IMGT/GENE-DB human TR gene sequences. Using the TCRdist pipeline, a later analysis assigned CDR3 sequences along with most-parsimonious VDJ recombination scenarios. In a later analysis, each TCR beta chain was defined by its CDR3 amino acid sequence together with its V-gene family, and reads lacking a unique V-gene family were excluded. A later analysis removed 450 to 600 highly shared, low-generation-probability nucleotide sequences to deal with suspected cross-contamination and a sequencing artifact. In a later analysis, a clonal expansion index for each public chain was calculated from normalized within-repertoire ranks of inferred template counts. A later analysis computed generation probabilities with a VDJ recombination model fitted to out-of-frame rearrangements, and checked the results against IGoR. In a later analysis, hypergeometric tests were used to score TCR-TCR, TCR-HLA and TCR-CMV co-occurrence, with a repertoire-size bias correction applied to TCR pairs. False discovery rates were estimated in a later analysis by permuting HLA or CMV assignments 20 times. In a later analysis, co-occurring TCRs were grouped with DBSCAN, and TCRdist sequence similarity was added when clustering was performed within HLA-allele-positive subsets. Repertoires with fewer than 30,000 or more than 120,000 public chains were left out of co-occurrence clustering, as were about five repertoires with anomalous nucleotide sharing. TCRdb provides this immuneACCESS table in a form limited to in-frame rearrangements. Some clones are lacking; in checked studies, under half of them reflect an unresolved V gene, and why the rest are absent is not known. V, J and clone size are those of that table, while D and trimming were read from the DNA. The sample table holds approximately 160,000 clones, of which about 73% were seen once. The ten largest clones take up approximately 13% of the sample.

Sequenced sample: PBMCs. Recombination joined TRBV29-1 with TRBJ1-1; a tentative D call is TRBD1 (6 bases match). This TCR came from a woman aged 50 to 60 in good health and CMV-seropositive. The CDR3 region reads CSVLRGWNSEAFF. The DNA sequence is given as TGCAGCGTCCTCAGGGGTTGGAACTCTGAAGCTTTCTTT.